This record covers a single T cell receptor beta chain. Its antigen specificity is not known. Base quality data are lacking; no much larger clone is found one base away. For CDR1 and CDR2, the germline V gene lists MDHEN and SYDVKM. There are 13 amino acids in the CDR3, from cysteine to phenylalanine inclusive. Only the CDR3 DNA is retained, 39 bases long and in frame from the first base. V loses 2 bases, J loses 11 bases, and the germline ends lie 15 bases apart. This entry is derived from a study of shared clonotypes between healthy human individuals (dated by TCRdb to about 2020). As for the study more broadly: Two women and a few men aged 18 to 49 years were included in the cohort. For each donor, three plates each were used for CD4 naive and CD4 memory, two plates were used for CD8 naive, and one plate was used for CD8 memory. To estimate repertoire size and how much clonotype sharing occurs between individuals, the study deeply sequenced the blood TCR repertoires of several healthy adults. Libraries were prepared and TCR repertoires were sequenced by different laboratories using diverse techniques, in order to increase sequencing depth and limit assay-specific biases. Each donor's leukapheresis produced roughly between roughly 0.85 and 10 billion PBMCs. Paper-wide results and their limitations: Naive subsets generally had larger estimated clonotype richness than memory subsets. Even with the large sequencing depth, rarefaction of the sorted-subset datasets indicated that sequencing was incomplete. Across a few donors, roughly 5.1% of naive CD4, 3% to 4% of naive CD8, 2.3% of memory CD4, and over 0.35% of memory CD8 clonotypes were shared. Pairwise subsampling indicated that sequencing depth was expected to affect the degree of clonotype sharing among donors. Only blood was sampled, and tissue TCR repertoires likely differ from those in blood. The genetic and exposure-history diversity represented was limited by the small number of donors. Clonotypes shared by all four sorted-subset donors showed higher generation probabilities than non-shared clonotypes.

Using the deep immunoSEQ assay, TCR CDR3 regions were amplified from genomic DNA by multiplex PCR. Extracted genomic DNA from each cell subset was distributed evenly across all wells of several immunoSEQ 96-well plates, and each plate was treated as a replicate. For sorted subsets, each replicate PCR was loaded with about 0.2 ug genomic DNA, equivalent to about 30,000 T cell genomes. The purified libraries were quantified using a Qubit 3.0 fluorometer, sized with a Bioanalyzer 2100, and then quantified again using the KAPA Library Quantification kit. A separate single-read 150-cycle Illumina NextSeq 550 flow cell was used to sequence each immunoSEQ 96-well plate. From the authors' description of their analysis: Because the immunoSEQ output included only junctional sequences and no quality scores, the filtering could not be the same as the filtering used for full-length reads. To assign V/J genes and CDR3, sequences were annotated using PyIR, a Python wrapper for IgBLAST v1.9, with IMGT germline references. Reads were removed for weak V/J assignments (E-value above 1e-6), missing CDR3, stop codons, out-of-frame junctions, or ambiguous translated residues. A V3J clonotype was defined by an identical inferred V gene, J gene, and CDR3 amino acid sequence. Percentage overlap between repertoires was computed as shared unique clonotypes divided by the size of the smaller repertoire. RTK rarefaction, the Chao1 estimator, and Recon v2.1 estimates of unobserved clonotypes were used to assess repertoire richness. Generation probabilities were computed with OLGA for all TCRbeta clonotypes obtained by the gDNA method from a few donors. TCRdb mirrors the immuneACCESS table, restricted to in-frame sequences. Some clones are absent from its copies; in checked studies, under half trace to an unresolved V gene, and the reason for the others is unknown. The V and J calls and the clone size are those of that table, but D and trimming were determined from the DNA. This sample gives 850,000 to 1,100,000 clones in total; 70% to 85% of them show up just once. The ten largest account for 0.7% to 0.95% of the sample.

The donors were healthy, HIV-negative adults with no recently reported acute infections or vaccinations. Every donor was a Caucasian adult living in Nashville, Tennessee, USA. CD4+ T cells were enriched by magnetic negative selection, after which naive cells were positively selected on CD45RA and the negative fraction was taken as the memory subset. After blood collection by leukapheresis, PBMCs were isolated using Ficoll-Histopaque density gradient centrifugation and then cryopreserved in the vapor phase of liquid nitrogen. Analytical flow cytometry was used to check the purity and quantity of every magnetically sorted T cell population. Genomic DNA was isolated from every sorted fraction and measured by UV absorbance on a Nanodrop 2000c.

The sequence derives from a young man in good health. Some clones in this sample may be carry-over from other donors' samples. Input material: memory CD4+ T cells from PBMCs. Read against the paper, the sample's cell subset or site label means: CD45RA-negative fraction. The sequence links TRBV28 to TRBJ2-5; no D gene call is confident. The CDR3 protein: CASSLRVYQKQYF. DNA sequence: TGTGCCAGCAGTTTACGTGTCTACCAAAAGCAGTACTTC.